These 5 T cell receptor beta chains were all obtained from the same sample, sequenced in a study of cytotoxic CD8 clonotypes in ibrutinib-treated CLL. The assay was immunoSEQ multiplex PCR, and TCRdb's table has in-frame clones only and misses some. Here the sample spans some 200,000 clones, 65% to 80% being singletons. The starting material was PBMCs, obtained after 12 months of ibrutinib treatment. The origin of the receptors is a human donor with chronic lymphocytic leukemia.

The chain is built from TRBV30 and TRBJ2-7; 10 bases fit TRBD1. The CDR3 runs to 13 residues. After removal of 7 bases from V and 5 bases from J, the junction contained 8 bases not matched to a gene. In germline, CDR1 is GTSNPN, CDR2 SVGIG (reference sequence). CDR3 sequence (DNA): TGTGCCTCCTACCGACAGGGGGCGGACGAGCAGTACTTC. Translated, it gives CASYRQGADEQYF.

In DNA, the CDR3 is TGTGCCAGCACCTCCTATAACAGGGCGTCCTCTGGAAACACCATATATTTT. Amino acids: CASTSYNRASSGNTIYF. The chain joins TRBV2 to TRBJ1-3; possibly TRBD1 for D (6 bases). The CDR3 covers 17 residues. Trimming removed 7 bases at V and 0 bases at J, with 19 bases between. The germline V gene encodes CDR1 SNHLY and CDR2 FYNNEI.

The chain employs TRBV5-6 and TRBJ2-1; TRBD1 might be the D (5 bases). The germline V gene encodes CDR1 SGHDT and CDR2 YYEEEE. The ends were cut back, 3 bases at V and 6 bases at J, with 10 bases in the middle. The CDR3 runs to 13 residues. CDR3 in amino acids: CASSWGLGNEQFF. In nucleotides, the CDR3 is TGTGCCAGCAGCTGGGGCTTGGGCAATGAGCAGTTCTTC.

This clone was picked up a small number of times. The chain combines TRBV6-6 with TRBJ1-2; 9 positions match TRBD1. J lost 7 bases, V lost 6 bases, and 12 bases had no gene match. The CDR3 has 15 amino acids. Germline V gene lookup returns CDR1 MNHNY and CDR2 SVGAGI (reference sequence). The DNA of the CDR3 is TGTGCCAGCAGGGGGGGACAGGGAACTCTCCTTGGCTACACCTTC. It encodes CASRGGQGTLLGYTF.

V gene TRBV12-5 combines with J gene TRBJ2-3; the D gene is possibly TRBD1 (5 bases). This CDR3 comprises 12 residues. V lost 3 bases and J 8 bases, leaving 9 bases between the germline ends. Germline CDR1 LGHNT, CDR2 FRNRAP. CDR3 nucleotides: TGTGCTAGTGGTTTCGACAGAAGTACGCAGTATTTT. This gives the protein CASGFDRSTQYF.